These T cell receptor beta chains were read from a single sample in a study of T-cell memory formation after mild COVID-19. TCRdb reprocessed the 5' RACE reads with MiXCR, giving one entry per CDR3 protein. The table lists some 310,000 distinct CDR3 sequences, 20% to 25% of them singletons. Sequencing was performed on PBMCs or a T cell subset sorted from them (not recorded which). The receptors come from a man aged 18 to 30 who had mild COVID-19 (a few samples of this study predate the infection). Cell type and time point are not known. CDR3s include the opening cysteine and the closing phenylalanine or tryptophan. D genes are given only for firm matches. A clone size is listed for some rows: how often the clone was seen (once, few, many), or a class if it is expanded.

size | D | length | J | V | DNA | CDR3
few | . | 16 | TRBJ2-3 | TRBV3-2 | TGTGCCAGCAGCCAAGGCGGGGCGCGATTCACAGATACGCAGTATTTT | CASSQGGARFTDTQYF
. | TRBD1 | 13 | TRBJ1-1 | TRBV3-1 | TGTGCCAGCAGCCATGAGGGGGCAGCTGAAGCTTTCTTT | CASSHEGAAEAFF
few | . | 14 | TRBJ2-2 | TRBV15 | TGTGCCACCAGCAGAGCCAGGTACACCGGGGAGCTGTTTTTT | CATSRARYTGELFF
. | . | 14 | TRBJ2-5 | TRBV6-1 | TGTGCCAGCACCGCCTGGGAGCTAGGAGAGACCCAGTACTTC | CASTAWELGETQYF
. | . | 14 | TRBJ1-2 | TRBV13 | TGTGCCAGCAGCTTAGCGGTCCAGGGGCTAAGCTACACCTTC | CASSLAVQGLSYTF
few | . | 16 | TRBJ1-5 | TRBV12-3/TRBV12-4 | TGTGCCAGCAGTTTAGCGAGCGGCCTAGGGAGACAGCCCCAGCATTTT | CASSLASGLGRQPQHF
. | . | 14 | TRBJ1-2 | TRBV29-1 | TGCAGCGTTGGGGGGGCATCCAGTGCCTATGGCTACACCTTC | CSVGGASSAYGYTF
. | . | 15 | TRBJ2-3 | TRBV20-1 | TGCAGTGCTAGAGATAGGAACAGTAAGGCAGATACGCAGTATTTT | CSARDRNSKADTQYF
. | . | 15 | TRBJ2-5 | TRBV20-1 | TGCAGTGCTAGAGATTTGATGATAGGTTCAGAGACCCAGTACTTC | CSARDLMIGSETQYF
. | TRBD1 | 16 | TRBJ1-2 | TRBV19 | TGTGCCAGTAGTCCCTGGGACAGGCTTGCTAACTATGGCTACACCTTC | CASSPWDRLANYGYTF
. | . | 13 | TRBJ2-5 | TRBV7-9 | TGTGCCAGCAGCTCGAGTAGGGTGCAGACCCAGTACTTC | CASSSSRVQTQYF
few | TRBD1 | 13 | TRBJ1-3 | TRBV20-1 | TGCAGTGCTAGGACAGGGCTTGGAAACACCATATATTTT | CSARTGLGNTIYF
. | . | 15 | TRBJ1-6 | TRBV20-1 | TGCAGTGCTAGGTGGAGCGGGCCCCAAAATTCACCCCTCCACTTT | CSARWSGPQNSPLHF
. | . | 13 | TRBJ2-3 | TRBV7-8 | TGTGCCAGCAGCTTAACCGAAGCGGATACGCAGTATTTT | CASSLTEADTQYF
. | . | 14 | TRBJ1-1 | TRBV2 | TGTGCCAGCAGTGATGGGGGAGAGGGCACTGAAGCTTTCTTT | CASSDGGEGTEAFF
. | TRBD2 | 14 | TRBJ2-1 | TRBV4-1 | TGCGCCAGCAGCCAACTAGCGGGGGGGAATGAGCAGTTCTTC | CASSQLAGGNEQFF
few | TRBD1 | 17 | TRBJ2-2 | TRBV2 | TGTGCCAGCTCCGACAGGGGGCTCTTCTGGAACACCGGGGAGCTGTTTTTT | CASSDRGLFWNTGELFF
few | . | 13 | TRBJ2-5 | TRBV27 | TGTGCCAGCAGTCCCGGACTAATAGAGACCCAGTACTTC | CASSPGLIETQYF
. | . | 14 | TRBJ2-5 | TRBV5-1 | TGCGCCAGCAGCGTACAAGGGGGAGGAGAGACCCAGTACTTC | CASSVQGGGETQYF
. | . | 14 | TRBJ1-1 | TRBV4-2 | TGTGCCAGCAGCAGAAAAACAGGGAACACTGAAGCTTTCTTT | CASSRKTGNTEAFF
many | . | 12 | TRBJ1-2 | TRBV20-1 | TGCAGTGCTAGTTGGCAGGCCTATGGCTACACCTTC | CSASWQAYGYTF
few | . | 14 | TRBJ2-7 | TRBV12-3/TRBV12-4 | TGTGCCAGCAGTTTCGGGGGCTTCGGTTACGAGCAGTACTTC | CASSFGGFGYEQYF
. | . | 16 | TRBJ2-1 | TRBV7-9 | TGTGCCAGCAGCTCTCAAAGGGAGACTAGTTCTGATGAGCAGTTCTTC | CASSSQRETSSDEQFF
many | . | 12 | TRBJ1-6 | TRBV18 | TGTGCCAGCTCACCACCGAATTCACCCCTCCACTTT | CASSPPNSPLHF
few | . | 17 | TRBJ1-5 | TRBV20-1 | TGCAGTGCTAGAGATGCCGGGGCGGTCTATAGCAATCAGCCCCAGCATTTT | CSARDAGAVYSNQPQHF
few | . | 16 | TRBJ2-1 | TRBV21-1 | TGTGCCAGCAGAAACGAAGCGTCGGGGTCAAACAATGAGCAGTTCTTC | CASRNEASGSNNEQFF
many | . | 14 | TRBJ1-1 | TRBV7-9 | TGTGCCAGCAGCTTAAACGCCGGGGAAACTGAAGCTTTCTTT | CASSLNAGETEAFF
many | TRBD2 | 15 | TRBJ2-1 | TRBV12-3/TRBV12-4 | TGTGCCAGCAGTTGGCGACTAGCGGGGGACGCTATGCAGTTCTTC | CASSWRLAGDAMQFF
few | TRBD1 | 14 | TRBJ1-1 | TRBV3-1 | TGTGCCAGCAGCGAGACAGGGGGCAAGCCTGAAGCTTTCTTT | CASSETGGKPEAFF
few | . | 13 | TRBJ1-1 | TRBV20-1 | TGCAGTGCCGCGGAGGATCTGAACACTGAAGCTTTCTTT | CSAAEDLNTEAFF
. | . | 15 | TRBJ2-5 | TRBV4-1 | TGCGCCAGCAGCCAAGGACCAGTGAGACAAGAGACCCAGTACTTC | CASSQGPVRQETQYF
. | TRBD2 | 15 | TRBJ2-3 | TRBV20-1 | TGCAGTGCTAGAGATCCTCGGACTAGCGGATATACGCAGTATTTT | CSARDPRTSGYTQYF
many | . | 15 | TRBJ2-1 | TRBV7-2 | TGTGCCAGCAGCCTCGGAAGGGGGTCCTACAATGAGCAGTTCTTC | CASSLGRGSYNEQFF
few | . | 12 | TRBJ2-3 | TRBV27 | TGTGCCAGCAAAACGGAGGGAGATACGCAGTATTTT | CASKTEGDTQYF
. | . | 15 | TRBJ2-3 | TRBV28 | TGTGCCAGCAGGCCCGGGGGGCTCCGCACAGATACGCAGTATTTT | CASRPGGLRTDTQYF
few | . | 12 | TRBJ2-5 | TRBV7-9 | TGTGCCAGCAGCTCATTGAAAGGCACCCAGTACTTC | CASSSLKGTQYF
. | . | 12 | TRBJ1-1 | TRBV20-1 | TGCAGTGCTAGAGCAGGGAGCACTGAAGCTTTCTTT | CSARAGSTEAFF
few | . | 12 | TRBJ2-7 | TRBV29-1 | TGCAGCGTTGGAGACAGTACCTACGAGCAGTACTTC | CSVGDSTYEQYF
. | . | 16 | TRBJ2-2 | TRBV5-1 | TGCGCCAGCAGCATGGAGGTGGGGGCGAACACCGGGGAGCTGTTTTTT | CASSMEVGANTGELFF